The T cell receptor (beta chain) described here comes from a study of human T cells and chemical hapten exposure. Study-level background: Throughout the approximately 24-week study, diphenylcyclopropenone was applied weekly to the patients' scalps. It was small differences in pooled library volume that mainly caused per-sample TCR yields to vary. Once 0.01% DPC had been applied to the upper back by patch test, readings were taken at 6 days.

This CDR3 spans 12 amino acids. CDR1 is SQVTM and CDR2 is ANQGSEA in the germline V gene. The V segment lost 2 bases and the J segment 7 bases; nucleotides outside the gene matches: 1. The sample's time point: pre-sensitization, week 0. This sample's treatment: therapeutic diphenylcyclopropenone sensitization with weekly scalp DPC. TCRdb independently ran MiXCR on the RACE reads; one entry per CDR3 protein. The sample records roughly 380,000 distinct CDR3 sequences, roughly 5% being singletons. This clonotype was observed many times. Sequencing used whole blood, obtained in connection with sensitization to the hapten diphenylcyclopropenone (DPC). The chain joins TRBV29-1 to TRBJ2-1; 8 bases fit TRBD1. This clonotype was obtained from a woman aged 50 to 60 with alopecia areata. Some clones in this sample may be carry-over from other donors' samples. This CDR3 reads CSVERQGNEQFF. The CDR3 DNA is TGCAGCGTTGAAAGACAGGGGAATGAGCAGTTCTTC.